One and the same sample provided the 22 T cell receptor beta chains below, sequenced in a study of T-cell memory formation after mild COVID-19. TCRdb recomputed calls from the 5' RACE reads with MiXCR, one row per CDR3 protein. The repertoire includes roughly 180,000 distinct CDR3 sequences, under 14% of them detected once, and 3.5% to 4% sits in the top ten. Sequenced sample: PBMCs or a T cell subset sorted from them (not recorded which). The origin of the receptors is a man between 18 and 29 years old who had mild COVID-19 (a few samples of this study predate the infection). Cell type and time point are not known.

This chain joins TRBV4-2 and TRBJ2-3, with TRBD2 as a possible D gene (9 bases). This CDR3 is 17 amino acids long. Germline V gene data show CDR1 as LGHNA and CDR2 as YNFKEQ. V lost 2 bases and J lost 5, with 20 bases in between. CDR3 in amino acids: CASSQPGTSRGQDTQYF. The CDR3 region has the DNA TGTGCCAGCAGCCAACCAGGGACTAGCAGGGGGCAAGATACGCAGTATTTT.

This clonotype appeared a few times. The gene calls are TRBV20-1 and TRBJ2-5, with D perhaps TRBD1 or TRBD2 (6 bases each). This CDR3 is built from 14 residues. The V end was cut by 5 bases, the J end by 5 bases, with 18 bases between. The germline CDR1 and CDR2 sequences are DFQATT and SNEGSKA (reference sequence). The DNA of the CDR3 is TGCAGTGCTTACGGGGGCGCCGGGTGGGAGACCCAGTACTTC. It codes for CSAYGGAGWETQYF.

This clonotype was observed at least ten times. The rearrangement links TRBV6-2 or TRBV6-3 to TRBJ2-3; D is unclear. V lost 9 bases, J lost 0 bases, and 7 bases lay in between. Per the germline V gene, CDR1 is MNHEY and CDR2 is SVGEGT. The CDR3 runs to 12 residues. The CDR3 coding sequence is TGTGCCAGTCGGTTTAGCACAGATACGCAGTATTTT. As protein: CASRFSTDTQYF.

This clonotype has at least ten counts. V gene TRBV5-6 combines with J gene TRBJ1-2; D unresolved. Germline CDR1 is SGHDT and CDR2 is YYEEEE. The CDR3 has 12 residues. Trimming took off 1 base at V and 7 bases at J, with 8 bases between the two ends. The CDR3 coding sequence is TGTGCCAGCAGCTTGTGGGAAAGTGGCTACACCTTC. Its protein is CASSLWESGYTF.

This clonotype has a count of ten or more. V is TRBV4-3 and J is TRBJ2-7, with D hard to call. The CDR3 extends over 15 amino acids. The V and J ends lost 1 base and 6 bases respectively, with 16 bases between them. CDR1 and CDR2 (germline): LGHNA, YSLEER. The CDR3 DNA sequence: TGCGCCAGCAGCCAAGTGGTAGCCTGGCGTTGCGAGCAGTACGTC. Protein product: CASSQVVAWRCEQYV.

The genes are TRBV12-3 or TRBV12-4 and TRBJ1-5; TRBD1 is a possible D gene (6 bases). V lost 5 bases, J lost 4 bases, and 12 bases lay in between. CDR3 size: 14 residues. The CDR3 sequence: CASSPGVLNQPQHF. DNA for the CDR3: TGTGCCAGCAGTCCAGGGGTACTGAATCAGCCCCAGCATTTT.

This chain links TRBV20-1 with TRBJ2-5, with a possible D match to TRBD1 (6 bases). Trimming removed 3 bases from V and 5 bases from J, with 7 bases in between. Germline V gene lookup returns CDR1 DFQATT and CDR2 SNEGSKA (reference sequence). The CDR3 has 11 residues. CDR3 coding DNA: TGCAGTGCTAGGAGGGGGGAGACCCAGTACTTC. This translates into CSARRGETQYF.

The chain recombines TRBV19 with TRBJ1-2, with D tentatively TRBD1 (5 bases). V lost 5 bases and J lost 8, with 15 bases in between. The CDR3 consists of 13 residues. Per the germline V gene, CDR1 is LNHDA and CDR2 is SQIVND (reference sequence). The CDR3 DNA sequence: TGTGCCAGTAGTCATGACATCAGGGACGGCTACACCTTC. It translates to CASSHDIRDGYTF.

This clonotype was seen more than once but under ten times. The chain uses TRBV12-3 or TRBV12-4 and TRBJ1-1, with D unclear. Trimming cost V 3 bases and J 2 bases, with 10 bases left between them. This CDR3 has 14 amino acids. The DNA for the CDR3 is TGTGCCAGCAGTTTGAGGCCCGGAAACACTGAAGCTTTCTTT. It translates to CASSLRPGNTEAFF.

This sequence joins TRBV10-3 and TRBJ2-5; D might be TRBD1 or TRBD2, each matching 6 bases. Germline V lookup: CDR1 ENHRY, CDR2 SYGVKD. Trimming stripped 4 bases from V and 7 bases from J, with 19 bases between. The CDR3 is 15 amino acids. The CDR3 protein is CAISAIGGIPGTQYF. Written as DNA, the CDR3 is TGTGCCATCAGTGCGATAGGGGGGATCCCCGGGACCCAGTACTTC.

The chain has TRBV11-3 and TRBJ2-1; the D is unclear. Germline values: CDR1 SGHNT, CDR2 YENEEA. V lost 10 bases to trimming and J lost 2 bases, with 12 bases between them. The CDR3 totals 13 residues. The CDR3: CANPGVPYNEQFF. The CDR3 nucleotides read TGTGCCAACCCGGGCGTCCCCTACAATGAGCAGTTCTTC. The variable domain in full, completed from reference TRBV11-3 and TRBJ2-1, reads EAGVVQSPRYKIIEKKQPVAFWCNPISGHNTLYWYLQNLGQGPELLIRYENEEAVDDSQLPKDRFSAERLKGVDSTLKIQPAELGDSAVYLCANPGVPYNEQFFGPGTRLTVL.

The gene calls are TRBV4-1 and TRBJ1-2; maybe TRBD1 (5 bases). CDR1 MGHRA and CDR2 YSYEKL come from the germline V gene. The germline V and J ends were trimmed by 2 bases and 7 bases, with 11 bases remaining between them. CDR3 length: 13 amino acids. Here the CDR3 reads CASSQNFGGGYTF. The CDR3 DNA reads as TGCGCCAGCAGCCAAAACTTTGGGGGTGGCTACACCTTC.

The rearrangement uses TRBV6-2 or TRBV6-3 and TRBJ2-1; D gene unclear. CDR3 length: 15 residues. CDR1 is MNHEY and CDR2 is SVGEGT in the germline V gene. V was cut by 2 bases and J by 5 bases, with 13 bases left in between. For the CDR3, the DNA is TGTGCCAGCAGTTACCCGGGCGCCCTCAACAATGAGCAGTTCTTC. Encoded protein: CASSYPGALNNEQFF.

This clonotype turned up a few times. This chain links TRBV21-1 with TRBJ2-6. TRBV21-1 is annotated as a pseudogene. CDR3 size: 18 residues. CDR3 DNA: TGTGCCAGCAGCAAACCTGAGCCCACTCACTCTGGGGCCAACGTCCTGACTTTC. As protein: CASSKPEPTHSGANVLTF.

At least ten counts were recorded for this clonotype. V is TRBV7-3 and J is TRBJ2-2, with D possibly being TRBD1 (6 bases). The CDR3 spans 14 residues. CDR1 and CDR2 (germline): SGHTA, FQGTGA. Trimming pared 6 bases from V and 2 bases from J, leaving 10 bases between. The CDR3 sequence: CASSGDTNTGELFF. CDR3 DNA sequence: TGTGCCAGCAGTGGGGACACCAACACCGGGGAGCTGTTTTTT.

This clonotype has ten or more counts. This rearrangement joins TRBV7-3 to TRBJ1-2; TRBD1 matches 7 bases. The CDR3 runs to 15 residues. V lost 4 bases, J lost 6 bases, and 11 bases stayed unmatched. CDR1 is SGHTA, CDR2 FQGTGA, per germline. The CDR3 DNA follows: TGTGCCAGCAGCTCCCGGACAGGAGATTTCCATGGCTACACCTTC. Translation: CASSSRTGDFHGYTF.

This clonotype was found a few times. The chain links TRBV9 to TRBJ2-2; D is tentatively TRBD1 or TRBD2 (5 bases each). The CDR3 contains 14 residues. CDR1 and CDR2 from the germline V gene are SGDLS and YYNGEE. Trimming left V 7 bases short and J 0 bases short, with 10 bases between. The CDR3 sequence: CASGVGANTGELFF. CDR3 DNA: TGTGCCAGCGGTGTGGGGGCGAACACCGGGGAGCTGTTTTTT.

About this clonotype itself: At one of its ends the junction is not consistent with the germline gene, which may arise from a read error. CDR3 in DNA: TGTGCCAGCTCACCCGCGGGACTAGCGGGGGGATTGAGATTC. Protein product: CASSPAGLAGGLRF. The chain joins TRBV18 to TRBJ2-4, with TRBD2 identical over 15 bases. Germline V gene data show CDR1 as KGHSH and CDR2 as LQKENI. The CDR3 contains 14 residues.

J is TRBJ2-5 and V is TRBV9, with D possibly being TRBD2 (5 bases). CDR3 size: 14 residues. Germline assignment: CDR1 SGDLS and CDR2 YYNGEE. V lost 0 bases and J lost 1, with 7 bases in between. The CDR3 DNA reads as TGTGCCAGCAGCGTAGCCGGGATCCAAGAGACCCAGTACTTC. Protein: CASSVAGIQETQYF.

The table lists this clonotype with many counts. The chain carries TRBV7-2 and TRBJ1-5; 7 bases fit TRBD1. This CDR3 has 13 amino acids. V lost 4 bases to trimming and J lost 5 bases; unmatched junction nucleotides: 2. Per the germline V gene, CDR1 is SGHTA and CDR2 is FQGNSA. CDR3 sequence (DNA): TGTGCCAGCAGCTCCAGGGGGGATCAGCCCCAGCATTTT. Its protein is CASSSRGDQPQHF.

CDR3 DNA: TGCAGTGCTACCGGGGTGAACACTGAAGCTTTCTTT. It encodes CSATGVNTEAFF. This sequence joins TRBV20-1 and TRBJ1-1; D unclear. Trimming stripped 4 bases from V and 0 bases from J, with 6 bases between. In germline, CDR1 is DFQATT, CDR2 SNEGSKA (reference sequence). The CDR3 runs 12 residues.

The CDR3 coding sequence is TGTGCCAGCAGTTTCGGTACCTTGGGCTACACCTTC. Its protein is CASSFGTLGYTF. The chain is built from TRBV12-3 or TRBV12-4 and TRBJ1-2; D gene unclear. CDR3 length: 12 amino acids. Trimming removed 3 bases from V and 8 bases from J, with 10 bases in between.